These 19 T cell receptor beta chains were all obtained from the same sample, sequenced in a study of regulatory T cells in long-lasting Graves disease. Library construction for TCR beta used iRepertoire HTBI primers and Arm-PCR of CDR3 regions. TCRdb reanalysed the multiplex PCR reads using MiXCR and keeps one entry per CDR3 protein. The profile shows around 460,000 distinct CDR3 sequences, roughly 23% of them singletons. Time point indicated: persistent/refractory GD, antithyroid drugs over 5 years with positive TRAb. RNA from PBMCs was the source of the TCR library. The sample consisted of peripheral blood mononuclear cells (PBMCs), taken when the disease was refractory, from a patient treated with antithyroid drugs. Receptor source: a female donor with Graves disease.

The chain uses TRBV12-3 or TRBV12-4 and TRBJ2-3, with 8 nucleotides matching TRBD2. This CDR3 is built from 15 residues. Losses at the gene ends were 5 bases for V and 6 bases for J; bases not matched to a gene: 10. CDR3 in amino acids: CASSGPAGEVDTQYF. Here the CDR3 DNA reads TGTGCCAGCAGTGGCCCAGCGGGAGAGGTGGATACGCAGTATTTT.

The CDR3 DNA reads as TGTGCCACCAGCCGCCCGGGGGTTGGGGCCAACGTCCTGACTTTC. It translates to CATSRPGVGANVLTF. The V gene is TRBV15, the J gene TRBJ2-6; D is possibly TRBD2 (6 bases). In germline, CDR1 is LNHNV, CDR2 YYDKDF (reference sequence). V lost 5 bases, J lost 3 bases, and 11 bases lay in between. The CDR3 consists of 15 residues.

About this clonotype itself: At one end, the junction sequence differs from germline, possibly due to a read error. The rearrangement links TRBV7-2 to TRBJ2-2; 9 bases align to TRBD1. Germline values: CDR1 SGHTA, CDR2 FQGNSA. The CDR3 runs 17 residues. This CDR3 is CASSVARTGVLTGELFF. CDR3 coding DNA: TGTGCCAGCAGCGTAGCCCGGACAGGGGTATTAACCGGGGAGCTGTTTTTT.

This clonotype was found many times. The chain joins TRBV20-1 to TRBJ2-5; D possibly corresponds to TRBD1 (6 bases). This CDR3 contains 15 residues. V was pared by 6 bases and J by 1 base, with 18 bases between. The V gene's germline CDR1 is DFQATT and CDR2 SNEGSKA (reference sequence). CDR3 protein: CSAKVRDTGQETQYF. The CDR3 nucleotides are TGCAGTGCGAAGGTCCGGGACACAGGCCAAGAGACCCAGTACTTC.

The sample holds many counts of this clonotype. This chain joins TRBV28 and TRBJ2-7; D might be TRBD2 (7 bases). Germline V gene data show CDR1 as MDHEN and CDR2 as SYDVKM. CDR3 size: 16 residues. The germline V and J ends were trimmed by 6 bases and 4 bases, with 22 bases remaining between them. DNA for the CDR3: TGTGCCAGCAGCTCCCCGGGTCGGGGGGCGCGGTACGAGCAGTACTTC. This translates into CASSSPGRGARYEQYF. The full variable domain, rest sourced from reference TRBV28 and TRBJ2-7, is DVKVTQSSRYLVKRTGEKVFLECVQDMDHENMFWYRQDPGLGLRLIYFSYDVKMKEKGDIPEGYSVSREKKERFSLILESASTNQTSMYLCASSSPGRGARYEQYFGPGTRLTVT.

This clonotype was observed a few times. V is TRBV6-2 or TRBV6-3 and J is TRBJ2-7; TRBD1 might be the D (6 bases). The CDR3 covers 13 residues. Per the germline V gene, CDR1 is MNHEY and CDR2 is SVGEGT. The V end was cut by 5 bases, the J end by 2 bases, with 10 bases between. CDR3 protein: CASSGQRTYEQYF. The DNA for the CDR3 is TGTGCCAGCAGTGGACAGAGGACCTACGAGCAGTACTTC.

The chain couples TRBV7-2 to TRBJ2-2, with a tentative D call TRBD2 (7 bases). The V gene lost 4 bases and the J gene lost 4 bases, with 22 bases spanning the gap. This CDR3 is built from 18 residues. CDR1 is SGHTA, CDR2 FQGNSA, per germline. As DNA, the CDR3 is TGTGCCAGCAGCTCCCGTTTGGGGGGGCGGTTAAGCACCGGGGAGCTGTTTTTT. This codes for CASSSRLGGRLSTGELFF.

The table lists this clonotype with many counts. The chain recombines TRBV6-1 with TRBJ2-7; 9 bases match TRBD1. The CDR3 has 14 amino acids. The germline V gene encodes CDR1 MNHNS and CDR2 SASEGT. Trimming cost V 5 bases and J 6 bases; bases outside gene matches: 8. CDR3 sequence: CASSPEGTGPEQYF. The CDR3 DNA reads as TGTGCCAGCAGTCCGGAAGGGACAGGGCCCGAGCAGTACTTC.

This chain links TRBV6-1 with TRBJ1-2; 8 nucleotides align to TRBD1. CDR1 is MNHNS, CDR2 SASEGT, per germline. The CDR3 covers 13 residues. The V segment lost 7 bases and the J segment 8 bases; nucleotides outside the gene matches: 9. The CDR3 bases are TGTGCCAGCACTCCGGGGACAGGAAGGGGCTACACCTTC. It yields the protein CASTPGTGRGYTF.

This clonotype was found a few times. The chain carries TRBV10-3 and TRBJ2-7, with 10 nucleotides matching TRBD1. The CDR3 contains 14 residues. The germline V gene encodes CDR1 ENHRY and CDR2 SYGVKD. Trimming took 3 bases from V and 4 from J; bases not matched to a gene: 3. CDR3 in amino acids: CAISDGTGAYEQYF. The CDR3 nucleotides read TGTGCCATCAGTGATGGGACAGGGGCATACGAGCAGTACTTC.

The V and J genes are TRBV4-3 and TRBJ1-2; 7 bases fit TRBD1. The germline CDR1 and CDR2 sequences are LGHNA and YSLEER. This CDR3 contains 14 residues. With 0 bases clipped from V and 6 bases from J, the junction kept 4 bases outside the gene matches. CDR3 in amino acids: CASSQDEGANGYTF. CDR3 DNA sequence: TGCGCCAGCAGCCAAGATGAGGGGGCGAATGGCTACACCTTC.

V and J are TRBV2 and TRBJ2-7; D is possibly TRBD1 (7 bases). Trimming shortened V by 0 bases and J by 4 bases, and 13 bases separated the two germline ends. CDR1 SNHLY and CDR2 FYNNEI come from the germline V gene. This CDR3 contains 15 residues. The DNA of the CDR3 is TGTGCCAGCAGTGAAGCGGGCAGGGGGGAGTACGAGCAGTACTTC. Translated: CASSEAGRGEYEQYF. The full variable domain, with the rest looked up from reference TRBV2 and TRBJ2-7, is EPEVTQTPSHQVTQMGQEVILRCVPISNHLYFYWYRQILGQKVEFLVSFYNNEISEKSEIFDDQFSVERPDGSNFTLKIRSTKLEDSAMYFCASSEAGRGEYEQYFGPGTRLTVT.

The DNA of the CDR3 is TGTGCCAGCGGGACCTTAGCGGACAACACCGGGGAGCTGTTTTTT. The encoded protein is CASGTLADNTGELFF. The chain employs TRBV12-3 or TRBV12-4 and TRBJ2-2, with D possibly being TRBD2 (6 bases). The CDR3 is 15 amino acids. The ends were cut back, 8 bases at V and 2 bases at J, with 15 bases in the middle.

This clonotype was seen at least ten times. The genes are TRBV11-2 and TRBJ1-4; D unclear. The V end lost 7 bases, the J end lost 0 bases, and 9 bases lay between the germline ends. The CDR3 runs 14 residues. Germline assignment: CDR1 SGHAT and CDR2 FQNNGV. CDR3 sequence reads: CASTHSTTNEKLFF. CDR3 coding DNA: TGTGCCAGCACCCACAGCACAACTAATGAAAAACTGTTTTTT.

This clonotype was detected ten times or more. For the CDR3, the DNA is TGTGCCAGCAGTTTGACAGGGGGCGGTGATACTGAAGCTTTCTTT. This translates into CASSLTGGGDTEAFF. The chain couples TRBV28 to TRBJ1-1; TRBD1 agrees at 10 bases. J was trimmed by 5 bases and V by 3 bases; bases with no gene match: 6. This CDR3 contains 15 residues. The germline gives CDR1 MDHEN, CDR2 SYDVKM. Supplemented by reference TRBV28 and TRBJ1-1, the full variable domain reads DVKVTQSSRYLVKRTGEKVFLECVQDMDHENMFWYRQDPGLGLRLIYFSYDVKMKEKGDIPEGYSVSREKKERFSLILESASTNQTSMYLCASSLTGGGDTEAFFGQGTRLTVV.

This clonotype was counted only a few times. V and J are TRBV4-3 and TRBJ1-1; D gene uncertain. Germline loops: CDR1 LGHNA, CDR2 YSLEER. Trimming took off 3 bases at V and 2 bases at J, with 13 bases between the two ends. This CDR3 is built from 15 residues. CDR3 sequence: CASSHLLGANTEAFF. In DNA form, the CDR3 reads TGCGCCAGCAGCCACCTCTTAGGAGCAAACACTGAAGCTTTCTTT.

The chain has TRBV20-1 and TRBJ1-1; D uncertain. Looked up from germline, CDR1 is DFQATT and CDR2 is SNEGSKA (reference sequence). The germline V and J ends were trimmed by 0 bases and 5 bases, with 16 bases remaining between them. This CDR3 comprises 15 residues. CDR3 bases: TGCAGTGCTAGAGATGACGGTTTAGGCTGGACTGAAGCTTTCTTT. Residues: CSARDDGLGWTEAFF.

This clonotype was found many times. V and J are TRBV6-5 and TRBJ1-5, with 10 positions matching TRBD1. V trimming: 0 bases; J trimming: 9 bases; junction bases outside the gene matches: 2. The CDR3 loop spans 14 amino acids. Per the germline V gene, CDR1 is MNHEY and CDR2 is SVGAGI. CDR3 nucleotide sequence: TGTGCCAGCAGTTACTCGACAGGGGGCCTGCCCCAGCATTTT. Translation gives CASSYSTGGLPQHF.

This clonotype was seen a few times. The V gene is TRBV19, the J gene TRBJ1-1, with D tentatively TRBD1 (5 bases). Germline CDR1 reads LNHDA; CDR2 reads SQIVND (reference sequence). Trimming took off 7 bases at V and 5 bases at J, with 17 bases between the two ends. This CDR3 spans 14 amino acids. CDR3 in amino acids: CASIARVIRTEAFF. CDR3 bases: TGTGCCAGTATCGCCAGGGTGATCCGGACTGAAGCTTTCTTT. Full variable domain (outside the CDR3, taken from reference TRBV19 and TRBJ1-1): DGGITQSPKYLFRKEGQNVTLSCEQNLNHDAMYWYRQDPGQGLRLIYYSQIVNDFQKGDIAEGYSVSREKKESFPLTVTSAQKNPTAFYLCASIARVIRTEAFFGQGTRLTVV.